The next 6 T cell receptor beta chains were all read from a single sample in a study of T cell responses to AZD1222 COVID-19 vaccine. Data came from immunoSEQ multiplex PCR; TCRdb stores just in-frame clones and leaves some out. The table lists roughly 100,000 clones, roughly nine tenths of them singletons. The sample was peripheral blood, taken on day 0 of AZD1222 vaccination. The source of these receptors is an adult in good health.

The V call is TRBV7-8, the J call TRBJ2-1, with TRBD2 as a possible D gene (5 bases). Germline V gene data show CDR1 as SGHVS and CDR2 as FQNEAQ. V lost 3 bases, J lost 7 bases, and 13 bases lay in between. This CDR3 comprises 14 residues. The chain's CDR3 is CASSFLGVSNEQFF. CDR3 DNA sequence: TGTGCCAGCAGCTTTTTGGGAGTTTCTAATGAGCAGTTCTTC.

The chain joins TRBV2 to TRBJ1-1, with a possible D match to TRBD1 (5 bases). The length of the CDR3 is 14 residues. Trimming took off 5 bases at V and 1 base at J, with 11 bases between the two ends. CDR1 is SNHLY, CDR2 FYNNEI, per germline. In DNA form, the CDR3 reads TGTGCCAGCAGTCAGCAGACAGCGAACACTGAAGCTTTCTTT. The encoded protein is CASSQQTANTEAFF.

The chain carries TRBV6-6 and TRBJ2-1; the D is unclear. Germline CDR1 and CDR2: MNHNY and SVGAGI (reference sequence). This CDR3 is 13 amino acids long. Trimming took 7 bases from V and 8 from J, leaving 15 bases between them. Written as DNA, the CDR3 is TGTGCCAGCATTACGGCCGATCGTTATGAGCAGTTCTTC. Protein: CASITADRYEQFF.

The chain has TRBV30 and TRBJ2-2, with D maybe TRBD2 (6 bases). The germline V gene has CDR1 GTSNPN and CDR2 SVGIG (reference sequence). The CDR3 covers 14 residues. V lost 4 bases, J lost 3 bases, and 12 bases lay in between. The chain's CDR3 is CAWMGGSDTGELFF. The CDR3 DNA is TGTGCCTGGATGGGGGGATCGGACACCGGGGAGCTGTTTTTT.

V usage is TRBV19 and J usage is TRBJ2-6; 8 bases match TRBD1. This CDR3 has 16 amino acids. The germline V gene has CDR1 LNHDA and CDR2 SQIVND (reference sequence). V lost 5 bases to trimming and J lost 0 bases; unmatched junction nucleotides: 3. This CDR3 reads CASSLTGDSGANVLTF. The CDR3 DNA sequence: TGTGCCAGTAGTCTGACAGGGGACTCTGGGGCCAACGTCCTGACTTTC. Full variable domain (missing parts from reference TRBV19 and TRBJ2-6): DGGITQSPKYLFRKEGQNVTLSCEQNLNHDAMYWYRQDPGQGLRLIYYSQIVNDFQKGDIAEGYSVSREKKESFPLTVTSAQKNPTAFYLCASSLTGDSGANVLTFGAGSRLTVL.

The chain is built from TRBV9 and TRBJ2-1; D possibly corresponds to TRBD2 (6 bases). The germline gives CDR1 SGDLS, CDR2 YYNGEE. This CDR3 contains 15 residues. Trimming removed 0 bases at V and 4 bases at J, with 11 bases between. The CDR3 nucleotides are TGTGCCAGCAGCGTAGATGGTCTAGCGTACAATGAGCAGTTCTTC. Its translation is CASSVDGLAYNEQFF.